Sequencing of this T cell receptor beta chain was carried out in a study of blood T cell repertoires in COVID-19. Original analysis: Amplification of reference gene primers was used by the study to estimate nucleated cell counts. This table comes from immunoSEQ multiplex PCR, and its TCRdb copy is limited to in-frame clones, with some not included. V and J calls and clone size come straight from that table; D and trimming were deduced from the DNA. The repertoire consists of about 34,000 clones, with roughly 87% occurring once and the leading ten covering roughly a fifth. The CDR3 spans 16 residues. Trimming removed 2 bases at V and 4 bases at J, with 15 bases between. Per germline, CDR1 MGHRA and CDR2 YSYEKL.

The clonotype originates from a man older than 75 with acute or convalescent COVID-19. The V call is TRBV4-1, the J call TRBJ1-5, with D maybe TRBD1 (5 bases). The sample consisted of peripheral blood. CDR3 loop: CASSQLWQGINQPQHF. The CDR3 region has the DNA TGCGCCAGCAGCCAACTGTGGCAGGGTATAAATCAGCCCCAGCATTTT.